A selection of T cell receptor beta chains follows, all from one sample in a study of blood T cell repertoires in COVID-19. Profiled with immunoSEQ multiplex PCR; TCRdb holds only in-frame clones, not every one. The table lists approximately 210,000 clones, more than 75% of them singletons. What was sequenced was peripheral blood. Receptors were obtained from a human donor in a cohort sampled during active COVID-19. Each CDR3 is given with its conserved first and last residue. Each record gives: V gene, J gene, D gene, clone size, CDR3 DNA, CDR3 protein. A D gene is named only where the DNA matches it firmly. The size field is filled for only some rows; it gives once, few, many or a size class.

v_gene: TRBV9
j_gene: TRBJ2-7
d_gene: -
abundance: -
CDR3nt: TGTGCCAGCAGCGTAGACGCCAGGGGCTACGAGCAGTACTTC
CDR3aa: CASSVDARGYEQYF

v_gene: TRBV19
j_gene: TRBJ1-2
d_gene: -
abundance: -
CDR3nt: TGTGCCAGTAGTACAGGGGAATATGGCTACACCTTC
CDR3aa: CASSTGEYGYTF

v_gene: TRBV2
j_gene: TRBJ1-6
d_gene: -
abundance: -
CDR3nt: TGTGCCAGCAGTGGGTCTAGCTCCTATAATTCACCCCTCCACTTT
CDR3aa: CASSGSSSYNSPLHF

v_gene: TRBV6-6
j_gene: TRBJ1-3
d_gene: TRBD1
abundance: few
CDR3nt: TGTGCCAGCAGCCCGACAGGGAGCCCCAACACCATATATTTT
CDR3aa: CASSPTGSPNTIYF

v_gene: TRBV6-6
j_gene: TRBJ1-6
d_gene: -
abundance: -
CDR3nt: TGTGCCAGCAGTTACGGGGGGATGAATTCACCCCTCCACTTT
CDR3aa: CASSYGGMNSPLHF

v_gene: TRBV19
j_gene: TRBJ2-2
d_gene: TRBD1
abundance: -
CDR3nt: TGTGCCAGTAGTATTACAGGGGTGGCCGGGGAGCTGTTTTTT
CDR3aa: CASSITGVAGELFF

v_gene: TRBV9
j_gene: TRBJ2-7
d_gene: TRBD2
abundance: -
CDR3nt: TGTGCCAGCAGCGTAGCCGGGAGCGGGGGCTACGAGCAGTACTTC
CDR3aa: CASSVAGSGGYEQYF

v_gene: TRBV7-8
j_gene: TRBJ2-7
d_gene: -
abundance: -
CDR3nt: TGTGCCAGCAGCCCAGGGCCGTCCTACGAGCAGTACTTC
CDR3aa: CASSPGPSYEQYF

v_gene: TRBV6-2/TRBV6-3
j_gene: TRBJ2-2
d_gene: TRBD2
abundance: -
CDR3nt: TGTGCCAGCAGCCGTGCTCTGGCGGGAGTCGGGGCCGGGGAGCTGTTTTTT
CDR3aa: CASSRALAGVGAGELFF

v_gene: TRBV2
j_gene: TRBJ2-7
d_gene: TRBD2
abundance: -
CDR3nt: TGTGCCAGCAGTGATCCAGCGGGGGGGCCCCACGAGCAGTACTTC
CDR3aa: CASSDPAGGPHEQYF